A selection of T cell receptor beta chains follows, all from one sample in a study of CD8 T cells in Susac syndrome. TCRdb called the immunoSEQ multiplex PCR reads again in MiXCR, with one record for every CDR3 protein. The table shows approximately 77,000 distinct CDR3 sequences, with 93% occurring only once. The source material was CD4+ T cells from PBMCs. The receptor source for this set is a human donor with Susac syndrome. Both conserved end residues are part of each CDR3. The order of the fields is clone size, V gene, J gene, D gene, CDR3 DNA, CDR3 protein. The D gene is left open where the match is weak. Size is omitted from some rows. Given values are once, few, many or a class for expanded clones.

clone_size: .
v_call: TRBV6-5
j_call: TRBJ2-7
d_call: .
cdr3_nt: TGTGCCAGCAGTTACGGGCGTACCTCCGAGCAGTACTTC
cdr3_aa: CASSYGRTSEQYF

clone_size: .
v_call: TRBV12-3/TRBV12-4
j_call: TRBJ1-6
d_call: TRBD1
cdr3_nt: TGTGCCAGCAGTTTAGAGGGGGCGCACAATTCACCCCTCCACTTT
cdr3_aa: CASSLEGAHNSPLHF

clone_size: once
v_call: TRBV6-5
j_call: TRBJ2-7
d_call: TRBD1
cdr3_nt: TGTGCCAGCAGTTACCGGGACAGGGGGAGTTACGAGCAGTACTTC
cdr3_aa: CASSYRDRGSYEQYF

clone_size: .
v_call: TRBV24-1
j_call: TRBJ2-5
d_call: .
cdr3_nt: TGTGCCACCAGTGACAGCGTGCAAGAGACCCAGTACTTC
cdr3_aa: CATSDSVQETQYF

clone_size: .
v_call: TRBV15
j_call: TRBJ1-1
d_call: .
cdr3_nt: TGTGCCACCAGCAGAGATACAGTGAACACTGAAGCTTTCTTT
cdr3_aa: CATSRDTVNTEAFF

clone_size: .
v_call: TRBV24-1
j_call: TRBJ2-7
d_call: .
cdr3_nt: TGTGCCACCAGTGAAGAGGCGGGCTCCTACGAGCAGTACTTC
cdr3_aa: CATSEEAGSYEQYF

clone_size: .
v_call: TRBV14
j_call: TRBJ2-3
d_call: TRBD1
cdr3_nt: TGTGCCAGCAGCCAAGACCCACCGGGACAGGGGGCAGATACGCAGTATTTT
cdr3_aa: CASSQDPPGQGADTQYF

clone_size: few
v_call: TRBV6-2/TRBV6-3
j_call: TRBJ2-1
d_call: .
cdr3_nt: TGTGCCAGCAGTTACTCCGGGACCTCCGTTGAGCAGTTCTTC
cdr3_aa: CASSYSGTSVEQFF

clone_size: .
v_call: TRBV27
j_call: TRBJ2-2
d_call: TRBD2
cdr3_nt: TGTGCCAGCAGCCTCCGACTAGCGGGGTTCCCCCCGGGGGAGCTGTTTTTT
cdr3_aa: CASSLRLAGFPPGELFF

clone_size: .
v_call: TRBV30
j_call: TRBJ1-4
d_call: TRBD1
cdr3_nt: TGTGCCTGGAGTGTACTCCGACAGGGCAGAACTAATGAAAAACTGTTTTTT
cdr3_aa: CAWSVLRQGRTNEKLFF

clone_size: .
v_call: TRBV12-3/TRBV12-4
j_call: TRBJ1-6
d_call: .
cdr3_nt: TGTGCCAGCAGTTTCGGGACAATCAATTCACCCCTCCACTTT
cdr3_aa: CASSFGTINSPLHF

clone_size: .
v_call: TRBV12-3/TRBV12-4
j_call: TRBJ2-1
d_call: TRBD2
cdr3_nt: TGTGCCAGCAGTTTCCCGGGACTAACACGGTTCTTC
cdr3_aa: CASSFPGLTRFF

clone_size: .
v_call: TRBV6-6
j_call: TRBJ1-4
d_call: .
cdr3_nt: TGTGCCAGCAGGAGGCGGGCAAATACAAATGAAAAACTGTTTTTT
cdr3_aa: CASRRRANTNEKLFF

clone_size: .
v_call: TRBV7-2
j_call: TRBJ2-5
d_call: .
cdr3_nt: TGTGCCAGCAGCTCCAGGGTCCAAGAGACCCAGTACTTC
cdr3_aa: CASSSRVQETQYF

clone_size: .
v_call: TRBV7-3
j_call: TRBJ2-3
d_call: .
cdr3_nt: TGTGCCAGCAGCTTAGGGTTAACGGGAGATACGCAGTATTTT
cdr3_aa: CASSLGLTGDTQYF

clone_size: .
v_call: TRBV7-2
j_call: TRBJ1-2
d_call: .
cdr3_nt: TGTGCCAGCAGCTTAGGGACAGCACGCTATGGCTACACCTTC
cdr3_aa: CASSLGTARYGYTF

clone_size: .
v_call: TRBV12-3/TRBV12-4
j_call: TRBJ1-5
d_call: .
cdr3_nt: TGTGCCAGCAGCCCCAGTCGGAGCAATCAGCCCCAGCATTTT
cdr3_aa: CASSPSRSNQPQHF

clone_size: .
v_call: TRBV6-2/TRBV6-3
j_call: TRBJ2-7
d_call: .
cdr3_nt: TGTGCCAGCAGTTACCCACCGGGATTACACTCCTACGAGCAGTACTTC
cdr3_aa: CASSYPPGLHSYEQYF

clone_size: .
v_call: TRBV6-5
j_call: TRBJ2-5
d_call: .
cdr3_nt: TGTGCCAGCAGTTACTCTACCGGGACGCCCGATTGGACCCAGTACTTC
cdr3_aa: CASSYSTGTPDWTQYF

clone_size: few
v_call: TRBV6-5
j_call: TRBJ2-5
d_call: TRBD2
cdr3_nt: TGTGCCAGCAGTTATGAACTAGCGGGCTCCGGGACCCAGTACTTC
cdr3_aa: CASSYELAGSGTQYF

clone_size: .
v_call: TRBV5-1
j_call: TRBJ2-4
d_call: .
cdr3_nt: TGCGCCAGCAGCGAAACAGTGACTCGGGCCAAAAACATTCAGTACTTC
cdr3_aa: CASSETVTRAKNIQYF

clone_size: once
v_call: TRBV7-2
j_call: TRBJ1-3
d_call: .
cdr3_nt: TGTGCCAGCAGCTCTCAGATTGGAAACACCATATATTTT
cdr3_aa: CASSSQIGNTIYF

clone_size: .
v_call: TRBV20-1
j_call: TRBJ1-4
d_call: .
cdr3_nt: TGCAGTGCTAGAGAGGGCAACAGTAATGAAAAACTGTTTTTT
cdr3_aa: CSAREGNSNEKLFF

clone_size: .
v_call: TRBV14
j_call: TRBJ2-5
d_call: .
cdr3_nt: TGTGCCAGCAGCTCGTCTGGAGGAGAAGAGACCCAGTACTTC
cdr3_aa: CASSSSGGEETQYF

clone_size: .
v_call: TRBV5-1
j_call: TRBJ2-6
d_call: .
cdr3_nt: TGCGCCAGCAGCTTTGATTCTGGGGCCAACGTCCTGACTTTC
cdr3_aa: CASSFDSGANVLTF

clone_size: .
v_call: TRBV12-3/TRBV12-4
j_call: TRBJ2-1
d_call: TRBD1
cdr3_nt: TGTGCCAGCAGTTTGGGCGGCAACCGCGCAGGGGGGCAGTTCTTC
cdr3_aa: CASSLGGNRAGGQFF

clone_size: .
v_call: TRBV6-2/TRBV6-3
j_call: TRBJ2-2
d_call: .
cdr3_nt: TGTGCCAGCAGTTACAGCAGGGGCCTGCGAGACGGGGAGCTGTTTTTT
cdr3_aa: CASSYSRGLRDGELFF

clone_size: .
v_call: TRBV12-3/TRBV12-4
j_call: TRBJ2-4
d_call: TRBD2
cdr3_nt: TGTGCCAGCAGTTTGGGAGGGACTCGAGGAAACATTCAGTACTTC
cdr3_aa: CASSLGGTRGNIQYF

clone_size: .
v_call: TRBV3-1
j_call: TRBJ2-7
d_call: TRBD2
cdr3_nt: TGTGCCAGCAGCCAAGTAGCTAGCGGCTTCTACGAGCAGTACTTC
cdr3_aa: CASSQVASGFYEQYF

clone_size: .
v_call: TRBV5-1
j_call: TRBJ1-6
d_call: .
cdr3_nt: TGCGCCAGCAGGGGAAGAGGTAATTCACCCCTCCACTTT
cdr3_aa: CASRGRGNSPLHF

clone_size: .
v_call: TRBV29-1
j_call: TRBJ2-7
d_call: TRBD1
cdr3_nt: TGCAGCGTTGACTGGGCAGGGGGCTTATACGAGCAGTACTTC
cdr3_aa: CSVDWAGGLYEQYF

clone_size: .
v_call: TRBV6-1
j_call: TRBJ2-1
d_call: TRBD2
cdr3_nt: TGTGCCAGCAACTCCGGGACTAGCGGGAAGGGTTACAATGAGCAGTTCTTC
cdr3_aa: CASNSGTSGKGYNEQFF

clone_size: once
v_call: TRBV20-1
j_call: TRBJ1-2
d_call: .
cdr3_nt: TGCAGTGCTAGACGAGGGGGGGCTACGAATGGCTACACCTTC
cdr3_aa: CSARRGGATNGYTF

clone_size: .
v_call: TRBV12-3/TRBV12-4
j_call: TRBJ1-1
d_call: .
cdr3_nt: TGTGCCAGCAGTTTTTCCACGAACACTGAAGCTTTCTTT
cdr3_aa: CASSFSTNTEAFF

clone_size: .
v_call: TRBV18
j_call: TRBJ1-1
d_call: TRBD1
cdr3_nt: TGTGCCAGCTCACCCGACAGGGGTGGGCTTTGGGCTTTCTTT
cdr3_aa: CASSPDRGGLWAFF